These 26 T cell receptor beta chains share one sample of origin, sequenced in a study of shared clonotypes between healthy human individuals. In the naive CD8 group, cells lacked CD45RO and were positively selected for CCR7, so terminally differentiated effector memory CD45RA+ cells were left out. Repertoires were generated with immunoSEQ multiplex PCR, while TCRdb's copy carries only in-frame clones and drops some. The table records roughly 570,000 clones, 95% to 98% of them present only once. Specimen: naive CD8+ T cells sorted from blood. The receptor source for this set is a man aged 25 to 45 in good health.

The V and J genes are TRBV11-2 and TRBJ2-7, with D possibly matching TRBD1 (5 bases). V was cut by 10 bases and J by 7 bases, with 14 bases left in between. CDR1 SGHAT and CDR2 FQNNGV come from the germline V gene. This CDR3 spans 11 amino acids. CDR3 sequence (DNA): TGTGCCATCCTCCGGAAGGGGGAGCAGTACTTC. It codes for CAILRKGEQYF.

This chain connects TRBV9 to TRBJ2-7; 9 positions agree with TRBD1. Germline lookup yields CDR1 SGDLS and CDR2 YYNGEE. The CDR3 has 15 amino acids. J gave up 2 bases and V 4 bases, and 7 bases lay outside the gene matches. CDR3 residues: CASSPDRQGAYEQYF. For the CDR3, the DNA is TGTGCCAGCAGCCCGGACAGACAGGGGGCCTACGAGCAGTACTTC.

The rearrangement uses TRBV9 and TRBJ2-1; the match to TRBD1 covers 8 bases. Germline V gene sequence: CDR1 SGDLS, CDR2 YYNGEE. The CDR3 has 14 amino acids. V lost 3 bases to trimming and J lost 7 bases; unmatched junction nucleotides: 6. CDR3 sequence: CASSGRTGRNEQFF. CDR3 in DNA: TGTGCCAGCAGCGGTAGGACAGGGAGAAATGAGCAGTTCTTC.

This rearrangement joins TRBV7-6 to TRBJ1-5; no reliable D call. Germline V gene sequence: CDR1 SGHVS, CDR2 FNYEAQ. V lost 0 bases and J lost 1, with 7 bases in between. CDR3 length equals 15 residues. The DNA for the CDR3 is TGTGCCAGCAGCTTAGCGGCTGACAGCAATCAGCCCCAGCATTTT. It codes for CASSLAADSNQPQHF. The full variable domain, completed using reference TRBV7-6 and TRBJ1-5, is GAGVSQSPRYKVTKRGQDVALRCDPISGHVSLYWYRQALGQGPEFLTYFNYEAQQDKSGLPNDRFSAERPEGSISTLTIQRTEQRDSAMYRCASSLAADSNQPQHFGDGTRLSIL.

This clone has just one count. The chain joins TRBV2 to TRBJ2-5, with TRBD2 as a possible D gene (6 bases). This CDR3 has 16 residues. V shed 6 bases and J shed 5 bases, with 22 bases lying between them. Germline-derived CDR1 and CDR2 are SNHLY and FYNNEI. In nucleotides, the CDR3 is TGTGCCAGCAGAACGATCGGAGGGCCCAAGAGGGAGACCCAGTACTTC. Protein: CASRTIGGPKRETQYF.

J is TRBJ2-2 and V is TRBV4-1; unclear D gene. CDR3 length: 15 amino acids. Per the germline V gene, CDR1 is MGHRA and CDR2 is YSYEKL. V was shortened by 0 bases and J by 0 bases, with 5 bases between the two germline ends. In DNA form, the CDR3 reads TGCGCCAGCAGCCAAGAAGGGTCGAACACCGGGGAGCTGTTTTTT. This encodes CASSQEGSNTGELFF.

The chain is built from TRBV5-5 and TRBJ2-2, with no clear D. Trimming removed 0 bases at V and 7 bases at J, with 16 bases between. CDR1 and CDR2 (germline): SGHKS, YYEKEE (reference sequence). This CDR3 spans 16 amino acids. CDR3 DNA: TGTGCCAGCAGCTTGGAGTTAGCTTATTTGGGCGGGGAGCTGTTTTTT. It encodes CASSLELAYLGGELFF.

This clone was counted once. J is TRBJ2-3 and V is TRBV9; 10 bases map to TRBD1. V shed 3 bases and J 6 bases; nucleotides not matched to a gene: 7. The CDR3 has 15 amino acids. In germline, CDR1 is SGDLS, CDR2 YYNGEE. CDR3 amino acids: CASSETGTGADTQYF. The CDR3 nucleotides are TGTGCCAGCAGCGAAACCGGGACAGGGGCGGATACGCAGTATTTT.

J is TRBJ1-1 and V is TRBV5-1; no clear D gene. V lost 0 bases and J 2 bases, leaving 11 bases between the germline ends. CDR1 SGHRS and CDR2 YFSETQ come from the germline V gene. CDR3 length: 15 residues. For the CDR3, the DNA is TGCGCCAGCAGCTTGGGATACGGAATAAACACTGAAGCTTTCTTT. Protein: CASSLGYGINTEAFF.

The chain combines TRBV5-6 with TRBJ2-1; D is perhaps TRBD2 (6 bases). Germline V gene lookup returns CDR1 SGHDT and CDR2 YYEEEE. The CDR3 covers 16 residues. V lost 0 bases to trimming and J lost 5 bases, with 15 bases between them. CDR3 bases: TGTGCCAGCAGCTTGGTAGCGACGGGGGATGACAATGAGCAGTTCTTC. Encoded protein: CASSLVATGDDNEQFF.

J is TRBJ2-7 and V is TRBV10-1, with 9 bases identical to TRBD2. Germline trimming cut 0 bases from V and 6 bases from J; bases unmatched to any gene: 6. The CDR3 consists of 15 residues. CDR1 is WNHNN and CDR2 is SYGVQD in the germline V gene (reference sequence). The CDR3 region is CASSESSGSFGEQYF. DNA of the CDR3: TGCGCCAGCAGTGAGTCTAGCGGGAGCTTCGGCGAGCAGTACTTC.

The chain links TRBV19 to TRBJ1-2; perhaps TRBD1 as D (6 bases). Trimming removed 7 bases at V and 13 bases at J, with 22 bases between. In germline, CDR1 is LNHDA, CDR2 SQIVND (reference sequence). This CDR3 has 13 amino acids. The CDR3 sequence: CASTPRDNRAFTF. DNA for the CDR3: TGTGCCAGTACCCCACGGGACAACCGCGCTTTCACCTTC.

Only one count was recorded for this clone. This chain joins TRBV10-3 and TRBJ2-7; 11 nucleotides align to TRBD1. The CDR3 consists of 14 residues. J was trimmed by 4 bases and V by 6 bases; bases with no gene match: 5. The germline V gene encodes CDR1 ENHRY and CDR2 SYGVKD. The CDR3 region is CAISLGQGEYEQYF. The CDR3 DNA follows: TGTGCCATCAGCCTGGGACAGGGGGAATACGAGCAGTACTTC.

The chain links TRBV5-1 to TRBJ2-1; D ambiguous. V was pared by 0 bases and J by 8 bases, with 9 bases between. The CDR3 consists of 13 residues. Germline CDR1 reads SGHRS; CDR2 reads YFSETQ. The chain's CDR3 is CASSLDLFDEQFF. In DNA, the CDR3 is TGCGCCAGCAGCTTGGATCTATTCGATGAGCAGTTCTTC. The complete variable domain, with remaining parts taken from reference TRBV5-1 and TRBJ2-1, reads KAGVTQTPRYLIKTRGQQVTLSCSPISGHRSVSWYQQTPGQGLQFLFEYFSETQRNKGNFPGRFSGRQFSNSRSEMNVSTLELGDSALYLCASSLDLFDEQFFGPGTRLTVL.

V usage is TRBV9 and J usage is TRBJ2-1, with 12 bases that match TRBD2. The CDR3 runs to 20 residues. From germline, CDR1 is SGDLS and CDR2 YYNGEE. V trimming: 3 bases; J trimming: 0 bases; junction bases outside the gene matches: 13. CDR3 loop: CASSGEGLAGGKSSYNEQFF. Written as DNA, the CDR3 is TGTGCCAGCAGCGGAGAGGGACTAGCGGGCGGGAAAAGCTCCTACAATGAGCAGTTCTTC.

The chain combines TRBV11-2 with TRBJ2-7, with 7 bases lining up with TRBD1. V shed 4 bases and J 0 bases; nucleotides not matched to a gene: 9. Germline CDR1 is SGHAT and CDR2 is FQNNGV. The CDR3 loop spans 16 amino acids. CDR3 DNA: TGTGCCAGCAGCTCCGTGACGGCAGGGGGCTCCTACGAGCAGTACTTC. It is translated as CASSSVTAGGSYEQYF.

The V call is TRBV27, the J call TRBJ2-1; 7 positions agree with TRBD2. The CDR3 runs 16 residues. V dropped 6 bases and J dropped 4; count of bases not matched to a gene: 12. CDR1 and CDR2 (germline): MNHEY, SMNVEV (reference sequence). The CDR3 region is CASSLDLAEIYNEQFF. The CDR3 DNA follows: TGTGCCAGCAGCCTTGATCTAGCGGAAATTTACAATGAGCAGTTCTTC.

The J gene is TRBJ2-1, the V gene TRBV11-3; 7 bases are a match to TRBD2. Germline CDR1 and CDR2: SGHNT and YENEEA. V lost 5 bases, J lost 5 bases, and 12 bases stayed unmatched. CDR3 size: 16 residues. This chain's CDR3 is CASSQLPSGTNNEQFF. CDR3 DNA sequence: TGTGCCAGCAGCCAACTCCCTAGCGGTACTAACAATGAGCAGTTCTTC.

The V gene is TRBV6-5, the J gene TRBJ2-7; 12 bases are shared with TRBD2. The CDR3 spans 15 residues. CDR1 MNHEY and CDR2 SVGAGI come from the germline V gene. V shed 5 bases and J 1 base; nucleotides not matched to a gene: 3. The CDR3 loop reads CASSPGLAGSYEQYF. CDR3 DNA sequence: TGTGCCAGCAGTCCTGGACTAGCGGGATCCTACGAGCAGTACTTC.

This clone was counted once. The chain uses TRBV10-3 and TRBJ1-3, with unresolved D. V lost 4 bases, J lost 8 bases, and 12 bases lay in between. The CDR3 totals 13 residues. From germline, CDR1 is ENHRY and CDR2 SYGVKD. CDR3 sequence reads: CAISGNRADTIYF. The CDR3 region has the DNA TGTGCCATCAGTGGCAATAGAGCGGACACCATATATTTT.

The chain joins TRBV7-8 to TRBJ2-1, with D perhaps TRBD1 (5 bases). Germline lookup yields CDR1 SGHVS and CDR2 FQNEAQ. The V end was cut by 5 bases, the J end by 4 bases, with 18 bases between. The CDR3 has 16 amino acids. The CDR3 spells CASSRVGQYAYNEQFF. The CDR3 DNA is TGTGCCAGCAGCCGAGTCGGACAATACGCTTACAATGAGCAGTTCTTC. Supplemented by reference TRBV7-8 and TRBJ2-1, the full variable domain reads GAGVSQSPRYKVAKRGQDVALRCDPISGHVSLFWYQQALGQGPEFLTYFQNEAQLDKSGLPSDRFFAERPEGSVSTLKIQRTQQEDSAVYLCASSRVGQYAYNEQFFGPGTRLTVL.

The gene calls are TRBV6-6 and TRBJ1-2; D is ambiguous. This CDR3 is built from 12 residues. The V and J ends lost 2 bases and 6 bases respectively, with 7 bases between them. Germline values: CDR1 MNHNY, CDR2 SVGAGI (reference sequence). CDR3: CASSYQEDGYTF. The CDR3 DNA reads TGTGCCAGCAGTTACCAAGAGGATGGCTACACCTTC.

V is TRBV5-5 and J is TRBJ2-7; D may be TRBD1 or TRBD2 (5 bases each). The germline CDR1 and CDR2 sequences are SGHKS and YYEKEE (reference sequence). Trimming removed 2 bases from V and 2 bases from J, with 20 bases in between. The CDR3 is 17 amino acids. In nucleotides, the CDR3 is TGTGCCAGCAGCTTTGGGGCTAGCTCGTGGGTGACCTACGAGCAGTACTTC. Protein product: CASSFGASSWVTYEQYF.

The rearrangement uses TRBV27 and TRBJ2-2, with D hard to call. Germline V gives CDR1 MNHEY, CDR2 SMNVEV (reference sequence). The CDR3 totals 16 residues. Trimming took 2 bases from V and 0 from J, leaving 10 bases between them. CDR3 coding DNA: TGTGCCAGCAGTTTAGGGCTCAGTACGAACACCGGGGAGCTGTTTTTT. Residues: CASSLGLSTNTGELFF.

J is TRBJ2-7 and V is TRBV11-2, with 12 bases aligning to TRBD1. V lost 6 bases, J lost 2 bases, and 14 bases stayed unmatched. The CDR3 is 18 residues long. Per germline, CDR1 SGHAT and CDR2 FQNNGV. The CDR3: CASRNPGQGARHAYEQYF. Written as DNA, the CDR3 is TGTGCCAGCAGAAATCCGGGACAGGGGGCGCGGCATGCCTACGAGCAGTACTTC.

As regards this clone: Other DNA sequences of this sample code for an identical CDR3. This sequence joins TRBV9 and TRBJ1-2; D gene unclear. Germline-derived CDR1 and CDR2 are SGDLS and YYNGEE. The CDR3 consists of 12 residues. V dropped 8 bases and J dropped 7 bases, with 15 bases sitting between them. CDR3 residues: CASNDRAGGYTF. CDR3 nucleotide sequence: TGTGCCAGTAATGACCGGGCGGGTGGCTACACCTTC.